This TCR beta chain came from a study of T cells in Graves' hyperthyroidism and ophthalmopathy. Study-wide background: Pretreatment peripheral blood was obtained at initial diagnosis.

RNA transcripts provided the source from which TCR beta CDR3 regions were amplified. Initially, a first-round RT-PCR of the TCR CDR3 employed the HTBI primer set. TCRdb re-called the multiplex PCR reads through MiXCR, storing one row per CDR3 protein. The data contain some 700,000 distinct CDR3 sequences, about 18% of them singletons. In this sample, this clonotype turned up many times. Its antigen remains unidentified. These patients, aged 18 to 65, had recently diagnosed hyperthyroidism lasting under 2 months. The CDR3 length is 14 residues. Germline V gene data show CDR1 as LNHDA and CDR2 as SQIVND (reference sequence). Trimming removed 0 bases from V and 5 bases from J, with 7 bases in between. Study-level results: Clonotypes that were expanded in thyroid above 0.001 mostly appeared in blood too. Ophthalmopathy and stable hyperthyroidism were separated by a 13 V-J model.

The rearrangement links TRBV19 to TRBJ2-2; no clear D. Sequenced sample: blood. This clonotype was sampled from a man in his fifties with Graves' hyperthyroidism. CDR3 loop: CASSIDGVTGELFF. CDR3 bases: TGTGCCAGTAGTATAGATGGGGTAACCGGGGAGCTGTTTTTT.